Listed below are T cell receptor beta chains from one sample, sequenced in a study of vaccination and CD4 T cells after COVID-19. TCRdb used MiXCR to reprocess the PCR reads, holding one entry per CDR3 protein. In the table there are approximately 6,600 distinct CDR3 sequences, around 42% of which are singletons. For these receptors, no antigen is known. Material for sequencing was CD4+ T cells from blood, cultured in vitro. These TCRs come from a human donor who had recovered from COVID-19. Both conserved end residues are part of each CDR3. D genes are given only for firm matches. Expanded clones are given a class, and other clones once, few, many or no size at all.

j_gene | v_gene | d_gene | abundance | CDR3aa | CDR3nt
TRBJ1-3 | TRBV25-1 | - | - | CASSLGGNTIYF | TGTGCCAGCAGTTTAGGGGGAAACACCATATATTTT
TRBJ1-3 | TRBV6-2/TRBV6-3 | - | few | CASSEHGYAGNTIYF | TGTGCCAGCAGTGAACACGGGTACGCTGGAAACACCATATATTTT
TRBJ2-3 | TRBV7-8 | - | few | CASSLVQGDTQYF | TGTGCCAGCAGCTTAGTCCAAGGAGATACGCAGTATTTT
TRBJ2-3 | TRBV20-1 | - | few | CSAYGGRTDTQYF | TGCAGTGCCTATGGGGGGCGCACAGATACGCAGTATTTT
TRBJ1-1 | TRBV12-3/TRBV12-4 | - | medium-sized | CASSLRWGMNTEAFF | TGTGCCAGCAGTCTCCGGTGGGGGATGAACACTGAAGCTTTCTTT
TRBJ2-1 | TRBV19 | - | - | CASSLLFTNEQFF | TGTGCCAGTAGCTTACTCTTTACCAATGAGCAGTTCTTC
TRBJ2-3 | TRBV24-1 | - | few | CATRSRIGDTQYF | TGTGCCACCCGGTCGCGCATTGGAGATACGCAGTATTTT
TRBJ1-5 | TRBV6-1 | - | few | CASSLRAGNQPQHF | TGTGCCAGCAGTCTCAGGGCGGGCAATCAGCCCCAGCATTTT
TRBJ1-2 | TRBV6-1 | TRBD1 | - | CASSPKQGAGYGYTF | TGTGCCAGCAGTCCCAAACAGGGGGCTGGATATGGCTACACCTTC
TRBJ2-3 | TRBV5-8 | - | once | CASSLRLGAGWDTQYF | TGTGCCAGCAGCTTGCGCCTGGGCGCGGGATGGGATACGCAGTATTTT
TRBJ2-3 | TRBV11-3 | - | - | CASSLGGPGADTQYF | TGTGCCAGCAGCTTAGGGGGGCCGGGAGCAGATACGCAGTATTTT
TRBJ2-1 | TRBV20-1 | TRBD2 | - | CSAQKGSGKGYNEQFF | TGCAGTGCGCAAAAGGGTAGCGGGAAAGGATACAATGAGCAGTTCTTC
TRBJ2-3 | TRBV7-3 | - | - | CASSLTWNQGEDTQYF | TGTGCCAGCAGCTTAACTTGGAATCAGGGAGAAGATACGCAGTATTTT
TRBJ1-1 | TRBV14 | - | few | CASSPKQVSGAEAFF | TGTGCCAGCAGCCCCAAGCAGGTCAGCGGGGCTGAAGCTTTCTTT
TRBJ2-5 | TRBV7-6 | - | once | CASSLGAVQETQYF | TGTGCCAGCAGCTTAGGGGCAGTACAAGAGACCCAGTACTTC
TRBJ2-3 | TRBV6-1 | TRBD2 | - | CASSAGVAGGDWRTQYF | TGTGCCAGCAGCGCAGGGGTAGCGGGGGGGGATTGGAGAACGCAGTATTTT
TRBJ2-3 | TRBV7-6 | TRBD2 | large | CASSRALAGATDTQYF | TGTGCCAGCAGCCGGGCCCTAGCGGGGGCGACAGATACGCAGTATTTT
TRBJ2-3 | TRBV9 | TRBD2 | - | CASSVDAGGLRDTQYF | TGTGCCAGCAGCGTAGATGCGGGGGGGCTCAGAGATACGCAGTATTTT
TRBJ1-2 | TRBV6-1 | - | few | CASSWRANTNYGYTF | TGTGCCAGCAGCTGGAGAGCTAATACTAACTATGGCTACACCTTC
TRBJ2-5 | TRBV4-1 | TRBD2 | - | CASSQPGLVSETQYF | TGCGCCAGCAGCCAGCCGGGACTAGTGTCCGAGACCCAGTACTTC
TRBJ1-1 | TRBV3-1 | - | - | CASSQERNTEAFF | TGTGCCAGCAGCCAAGAGCGAAACACTGAAGCTTTCTTT
TRBJ2-7 | TRBV7-9 | - | - | CASSLTTRGGEQYF | TGTGCCAGCAGCTTAACGACGAGGGGAGGCGAGCAGTACTTC
TRBJ2-3 | TRBV7-3 | - | few | CASSLMGLTDTQYF | TGTGCCAGCAGCTTAATGGGCCTCACAGATACGCAGTATTTT
TRBJ2-6 | TRBV5-1 | TRBD1 | - | CASSSRPGGSGANVLTF | TGCGCCAGCAGCTCCCGACCAGGGGGCTCTGGGGCCAACGTCCTGACTTTC
TRBJ1-1 | TRBV2 | TRBD1 | - | CASRGDREGNTEAFF | TGTGCCAGCAGGGGCGACAGGGAAGGGAACACTGAAGCTTTCTTT
TRBJ2-1 | TRBV6-1 | TRBD2 | - | CASEGLVGGHNEQFF | TGTGCCAGCGAGGGACTAGTGGGAGGGCACAATGAGCAGTTCTTC
TRBJ2-1 | TRBV2 | - | few | CAAAGSPNNEQFF | TGTGCGGCTGCAGGGTCCCCTAACAATGAGCAGTTCTTC
TRBJ2-5 | TRBV12-3/TRBV12-4 | - | medium-sized | CASSLRGREETQYF | TGTGCCAGCAGTTTACGAGGGAGAGAAGAGACCCAGTACTTC
TRBJ1-1 | TRBV2 | TRBD1 | - | CASSERQGLQAFF | TGTGCCAGCAGTGAACGACAGGGTCTCCAAGCTTTCTTT
TRBJ1-6 | TRBV11-2 | - | - | CASSSNNSPLHF | TGTGCCAGCAGCTCCAATAATTCACCCCTCCACTTT
TRBJ2-5 | TRBV7-9 | TRBD2 | - | CASSSQLAGRRYF | TGTGCCAGCAGCTCCCAACTAGCGGGGCGCAGGTACTTC
TRBJ1-2 | TRBV19 | TRBD1 | few | CASSTSPGQGAVYGYTF | TGTGCCAGTAGTACAAGCCCGGGACAGGGGGCCGTCTATGGCTACACCTTC
TRBJ2-7 | TRBV7-9 | - | - | CASSLAPRGQHSYEQYF | TGTGCCAGCAGCTTAGCTCCTCGAGGACAGCATTCCTACGAGCAGTACTTC
TRBJ2-5 | TRBV5-4 | - | - | CASSLGGRYQETQYF | TGTGCCAGCAGCTTGGGGGGGCGTTACCAAGAGACCCAGTACTTC
TRBJ1-2 | TRBV6-1 | - | few | CAGGGPSSYGYTF | TGTGCCGGGGGAGGGCCTTCTAGCTATGGCTACACCTTC